The 22 T cell receptor beta chains presented below share a single source sample, sequenced in a study of T cell responses to AZD1222 COVID-19 vaccine. The assay was immunoSEQ multiplex PCR, and TCRdb's table has in-frame clones only and misses some. Seen here are more than 85,000 clones, 81% observed once, and the top ten hold 4% to 5%. The source material was peripheral blood, sampled on day 0 of AZD1222 vaccination. The receptors here all came from an adult in good health.

This clone was counted only a few times. The chain recombines TRBV7-2 with TRBJ1-2, with TRBD1 identical over 8 bases. Germline V gene sequence: CDR1 SGHTA, CDR2 FQGNSA. CDR3 length: 13 residues. With V trimmed by 1 base and J by 8 bases, 3 bases remained unmatched. CDR3 nucleotide sequence: TGTGCCAGCAGCTTAGACAGGGGGAAGGGCTACACCTTC. The encoded protein is CASSLDRGKGYTF.

This chain connects TRBV5-4 to TRBJ2-7; possibly TRBD2 for D (6 bases). Trimming took off 0 bases at V and 7 bases at J, with 11 bases between the two ends. There are 13 residues in the CDR3. Germline-derived CDR1 and CDR2 are SGHNT and YYREEE (reference sequence). CDR3 nucleotide sequence: TGTGCCAGCAGCTTGGGACTAGGACCTGAGCAGTACTTC. Its translation: CASSLGLGPEQYF. The full variable domain, in which reference TRBV5-4 and TRBJ2-7 provide the parts outside the CDR3, is ETGVTQSPTHLIKTRGQQVTLRCSSQSGHNTVSWYQQALGQGPQFIFQYYREEENGRGNFPPRFSGLQFPNYSSELNVNALELDDSALYLCASSLGLGPEQYFGPGTRLTVT.

The chain links TRBV18 to TRBJ2-3; the D call may be TRBD1 or TRBD2 (5 bases each). Per the germline V gene, CDR1 is KGHSH and CDR2 is LQKENI. CDR3 length: 16 amino acids. V was cut by 0 bases and J by 2 bases, with 12 bases left in between. The CDR3 region is CASSPPEGFVTDTQYF. The CDR3 nucleotides are TGTGCCAGCTCACCACCTGAGGGGTTTGTCACAGATACGCAGTATTTT.

This chain links TRBV28 with TRBJ1-3, with D uncertain. Germline assignment: CDR1 MDHEN and CDR2 SYDVKM. The CDR3 has 13 amino acids. Trimming stripped 2 bases from V and 2 bases from J, with 4 bases between. Here the CDR3 reads CASSLGTGNTIYF. The CDR3 nucleotides are TGTGCCAGCAGTTTAGGAACTGGAAACACCATATATTTT.

This clone was recorded once. The gene calls are TRBV6-2 or TRBV6-3 and TRBJ2-7; D gene ambiguous. Germline loops: CDR1 MNHEY, CDR2 SVGEGT. Between the trimmed V and J ends, which lost 2 bases and 2 bases, there was a span of 4 bases. CDR3 length: 12 residues. Here the CDR3 reads CASSYSPYEQYF. CDR3 bases: TGTGCCAGCAGTTACAGTCCCTACGAGCAGTACTTC.

The chain recombines TRBV7-2 with TRBJ1-1, with D possibly TRBD1 on 5 matching bases. V lost 4 bases to trimming and J lost 0 bases, with 21 bases between them. CDR1 and CDR2 from the germline V gene are SGHTA and FQGNSA. The CDR3 spans 18 residues. The CDR3: CASSWSGTGRRMNTEAFF. The CDR3 DNA reads as TGTGCCAGCAGCTGGTCGGGAACAGGCCGGAGAATGAACACTGAAGCTTTCTTT.

The genes are TRBV3-1 (or the pseudogene TRBV3-2) and TRBJ2-2; 11 bases align to TRBD2. Per the germline V gene, CDR1 is LGHDT and CDR2 is YNNKEL (reference sequence). V lost 4 bases and J lost 5; bases outside the gene matches: 3. CDR3 length: 15 residues. The chain's CDR3 is CASSPLAGETGELFF. As DNA, the CDR3 is TGTGCCAGCAGCCCACTAGCGGGGGAGACCGGGGAGCTGTTTTTT.

J is TRBJ1-3 and V is TRBV2; D gene unclear. Trimming left V 2 bases short and J 4 bases short, with 15 bases between. Germline CDR1 reads SNHLY; CDR2 reads FYNNEI. The CDR3 covers 16 residues. The CDR3 here is CASSERYGSGGNTIYF. CDR3 nucleotides: TGTGCCAGCAGTGAAAGATACGGGTCGGGAGGAAACACCATATATTTT.

V usage is TRBV11-2 and J usage is TRBJ2-7; 8 nucleotides align to TRBD1. This CDR3 has 15 residues. CDR1 and CDR2 (germline): SGHAT, FQNNGV. J was trimmed by 2 bases and V by 1 base; bases with no gene match: 4. The DNA of the CDR3 is TGTGCCAGCAGCTTAGCTGGGACAGGCGCCTACGAGCAGTACTTC. Amino acids: CASSLAGTGAYEQYF.

The chain combines TRBV4-1 with TRBJ2-1; D is perhaps TRBD2 (5 bases). The CDR3 is 17 residues long. With 3 bases removed from V and 4 bases from J, the gap between germline ends came to 19 bases. Germline CDR1 is MGHRA and CDR2 is YSYEKL. CDR3 loop: CASSHVPRADDYNEQFF. CDR3 nucleotides: TGCGCCAGCAGCCATGTCCCTCGAGCGGACGATTACAATGAGCAGTTCTTC.

This CDR3 is CASSPLAELTDTQYF. CDR3 bases: TGTGCCAGCAGCCCTCTAGCGGAGCTCACAGATACGCAGTATTTT. This chain joins TRBV6-6 and TRBJ2-3, with 7 bases matching TRBD2. This CDR3 has 15 residues. V was clipped by 6 bases and J by 2 bases; unmatched bases: 8. Germline V CDR1 and CDR2: MNHNY, SVGAGI (reference sequence).

This clone was recorded a few times. This rearrangement joins TRBV6-2 or TRBV6-3 to TRBJ1-4; no firm D call. V lost 4 bases and J 2 bases, leaving 11 bases between the germline ends. The CDR3 sequence is 15 residues long. Germline CDR1 MNHEY, CDR2 SVGEGT. In DNA, the CDR3 is TGTGCCAGCAGTTGGCAGAGGCGGACTAATGAAAAACTGTTTTTT. Translation: CASSWQRRTNEKLFF.

The V call is TRBV3-1 (or the pseudogene TRBV3-2), the J call TRBJ2-7, with 10 nucleotides matching TRBD1. J gave up 7 bases and V 1 base, and 10 bases lay outside the gene matches. Germline V gives CDR1 LGHDT, CDR2 YNNKEL (reference sequence). This CDR3 region has 16 residues. CDR3 protein: CASSQVATGGRWEQYF. DNA of the CDR3: TGTGCCAGCAGCCAAGTCGCGACAGGGGGCCGTTGGGAGCAGTACTTC.

This chain's CDR3 is CASSTRTGGFTEAFF. The CDR3, as DNA: TGTGCCAGTAGTACTAGGACAGGAGGCTTCACTGAAGCTTTCTTT. This rearrangement joins TRBV19 to TRBJ1-1; 7 bases line up with TRBD1. Trimming at V came to 4 bases and at J to 4 bases, leaving 9 bases not matched to a gene. This CDR3 region has 15 residues. The germline V gene has CDR1 LNHDA and CDR2 SQIVND (reference sequence).

The chain uses TRBV28 and TRBJ2-5; 8 bases align to TRBD2. V gave up 6 bases and J gave up 2 bases; unmatched junction bases: 11. The CDR3 contains 16 residues. From germline, CDR1 is MDHEN and CDR2 SYDVKM. The CDR3 region has the DNA TGTGCCAGCAGCGATAGGCAAGCGGGAGCTCAAGAGACCCAGTACTTC. It is translated as CASSDRQAGAQETQYF.

The chain recombines TRBV7-9 with TRBJ2-1; 13 bases match TRBD2. CDR1 is SEHNR and CDR2 is FQNEAQ in the germline V gene (reference sequence). With V trimmed by 3 bases and J by 9 bases, 5 bases remained unmatched. The CDR3 spans 15 residues. CDR3 nucleotide sequence: TGTGCCAGCAGCTTGCCGGGACTAGCGGGAACTGAGCAGTTCTTC. Translated, it gives CASSLPGLAGTEQFF.

This rearrangement joins TRBV7-2 to TRBJ2-1, with 8 bases identical to TRBD2. The CDR3 is 13 amino acids. The V and J ends lost 3 bases and 13 bases, in that order; junction bases with no gene match: 8. Germline-derived CDR1 and CDR2 are SGHTA and FQGNSA. DNA for the CDR3: TGTGCCAGCAGCTTTAGCGGGAATGGGGGACAGTTCTTC. Translating gives CASSFSGNGGQFF.

The rearrangement uses TRBV9 and TRBJ2-1, with a weak D call TRBD2 (6 bases). Per the germline V gene, CDR1 is SGDLS and CDR2 is YYNGEE. V was shortened by 2 bases and J by 7 bases, with 13 bases between the two germline ends. The CDR3 is made up of 14 amino acids. The CDR3 loop is CASSVLAEQNEQFF. In DNA form, the CDR3 reads TGTGCCAGCAGCGTCTTAGCGGAGCAGAATGAGCAGTTCTTC.

The V and J genes are TRBV9 and TRBJ2-2; D unclear. The CDR3 length is 13 residues. CDR1 and CDR2 from the germline V gene are SGDLS and YYNGEE. Deletions cut 6 bases from V and 5 bases from J, with 11 bases between. The chain's CDR3 is CASTQTQTGELFF. The CDR3 DNA reads as TGTGCCAGCACTCAAACGCAAACCGGGGAGCTGTTTTTT.

The rearrangement uses TRBV28 and TRBJ2-7; weak D call: TRBD2 (5 bases). The germline CDR1 and CDR2 sequences are MDHEN and SYDVKM. The CDR3 is 12 residues long. V lost 4 bases and J lost 10, with 14 bases in between. CDR3 in DNA: TGTGCCAGCAGTTCCAGGACCACTAGACAGTACTTC. Encoded protein: CASSSRTTRQYF.

This clone was observed many times. CDR3 in DNA: TGTGCCAGCAGTTTAGCGGGGGGGCCCGGTGAGCAGTTCTTC. Translating it yields CASSLAGGPGEQFF. This chain links TRBV6-5 with TRBJ2-1; 11 nucleotides align to TRBD2. The CDR3 extends over 14 amino acids. J gave up 9 bases and V 4 bases, and 5 bases lay outside the gene matches. Germline CDR1 and CDR2: MNHEY and SVGAGI.

The V gene is TRBV7-2, the J gene TRBJ2-7; 8 nucleotides match TRBD2. Germline V CDR1 and CDR2: SGHTA, FQGNSA. This CDR3 spans 15 amino acids. Losses at the gene ends were 5 bases for V and 0 bases for J; bases not matched to a gene: 6. CDR3 coding DNA: TGTGCCAGCAGCCGCGCGGGAGGCCCCTCCTACGAGCAGTACTTC. Translation gives CASSRAGGPSYEQYF.